The T cell receptor (beta chain) described here comes from a study of blood T cell repertoires in COVID-19. About the research overall: COVID-19 samples from acute and convalescent phases originated in the United States, Italy and Spain. PBMCs, B-cell-depleted T cells, or T cells provided the cDNA or gDNA that made up the material.

As processed by the authors: Reference gene primer amplification gave estimated nucleated cell counts. Using immunoSEQ multiplex PCR, the repertoire was profiled, and TCRdb retains in-frame clones only, with some absent. For V, J and clone size, that table is used; D and trimming come from the DNA. The sample carries a few hundred thousand clones, around nine tenths recorded once. Recruited during active infection, patients (from Seattle) were subsequently followed longitudinally. The CDR3 is 16 amino acids. J lost 9 bases, V lost 4 bases, and 14 bases had no gene match. Per germline, CDR1 MNHEY and CDR2 SVGAGI.

The material sequenced was peripheral blood. J is TRBJ2-1 and V is TRBV6-5; 8 bases agree with TRBD1. The TCR comes from a woman aged 60-70 years with COVID-19, enrolled during active disease. This chain's CDR3 is CASSWGQGAAAVEQFF. The CDR3 DNA is TGTGCCAGCAGTTGGGGGCAGGGGGCGGCTGCTGTTGAGCAGTTCTTC.